The rows below give T cell receptor beta chains drawn from one sample of a study of regulatory T cells in long-lasting Graves disease. One entry per CDR3 protein, called by TCRdb with MiXCR from the multiplex PCR reads. In the table there are 350,000 to 550,000 distinct CDR3 sequences, 14% to 15% of which are singletons. The data were also submitted as part of a second study, on T cells in Graves' hyperthyroidism and ophthalmopathy.

The material sequenced was peripheral blood mononuclear cells (PBMCs), taken at new diagnosis, from a patient treated with antithyroid drugs. These receptors came from a woman aged 25-40 years with Graves disease. CDR3s include the opening cysteine and the closing phenylalanine or tryptophan. The order of the fields is CDR3 protein, V gene, J gene.

CATVPRGGIKAFF	TRBV2	TRBJ1-1
CASSPTANYGYTF	TRBV6-1	TRBJ1-2
CSVGWASTDTQYF	TRBV29-1	TRBJ2-3
CAWSVRKGLPGETQYF	TRBV30	TRBJ2-5
CASSGWSGESEAFF	TRBV11-3	TRBJ1-1
CSVAYNSGANVLTF	TRBV29-1	TRBJ2-6
CASSTQQETQYF	TRBV2	TRBJ2-5
CASGEQTDTQYF	TRBV28	TRBJ2-3
CAGSFGSISSGNTIYF	TRBV7-2	TRBJ1-3
CASSPRGANEKLFF	TRBV18	TRBJ1-4
CAISDEDLNTEAFF	TRBV10-3	TRBJ1-1
CSVQERNTGELFF	TRBV29-1	TRBJ2-2
CATSDPFGDTQYF	TRBV24-1	TRBJ2-3
CSARAGTMNQPQHF	TRBV20-1	TRBJ1-5
CATSRDPGNSNYGYTF	TRBV15	TRBJ1-2
CASSQPQASLETQYF	TRBV3-1	TRBJ2-5
CASSLDSNRYEQYF	TRBV5-1	TRBJ2-7
CASSSNEDTQYF	TRBV7-6	TRBJ2-3
CASSPRDSGANVLTF	TRBV13	TRBJ2-6
CASSVGNGRGYNEQFF	TRBV11-2	TRBJ2-1
CASSNLAGGGNEQFF	TRBV6-4	TRBJ2-1
CASSLMDGNQPQHF	TRBV27	TRBJ1-5
CASSPKGQLAGGEQFF	TRBV7-9	TRBJ2-1
CATDRGTGELFF	TRBV24-1	TRBJ2-2
CASSWTGTGWGNEQFF	TRBV11-3	TRBJ2-1
CASSPPSGAADNSPLHF	TRBV4-2	TRBJ1-6
CALGMGSGNTIYF	TRBV2	TRBJ1-3
CASSLGISGTYDTQYF	TRBV7-2	TRBJ2-3
CASSNGARNTEAFF	TRBV7-3	TRBJ1-1
CASSLDGTPNTGELFF	TRBV12-3/TRBV12-4	TRBJ2-2
CASSLSGEGYTF	TRBV5-4	TRBJ1-2
CASSSTDPAYEQYF	TRBV5-1	TRBJ2-7
CSARDQGPGGRDREQFF	TRBV20-1	TRBJ2-1
CASSLSATGVSEAFF	TRBV27	TRBJ1-1
CASSLYTEASF	TRBV13	TRBJ1-1
CASSLGQVGSWSDEQYF	TRBV28	TRBJ2-7
CASSRRVQEAETQYF	TRBV5-4	TRBJ2-5
CASSRAGVLNTEAFF	TRBV5-8	TRBJ1-1
CASSVSPSSNTEAFF	TRBV9	TRBJ1-1
CASSISGGTTDTQYF	TRBV19	TRBJ2-3
CASSESHSTPDEQYF	TRBV10-1	TRBJ2-7
CSAPHVTGRSYEQYF	TRBV20-1	TRBJ2-7